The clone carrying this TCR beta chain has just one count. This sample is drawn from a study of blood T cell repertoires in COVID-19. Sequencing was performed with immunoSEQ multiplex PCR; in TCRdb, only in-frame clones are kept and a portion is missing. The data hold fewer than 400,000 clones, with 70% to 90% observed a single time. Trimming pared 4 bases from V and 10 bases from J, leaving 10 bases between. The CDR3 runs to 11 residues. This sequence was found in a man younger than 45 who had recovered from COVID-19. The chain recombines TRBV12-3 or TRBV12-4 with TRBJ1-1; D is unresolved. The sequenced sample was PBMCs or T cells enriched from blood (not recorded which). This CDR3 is CASSSREGAFF. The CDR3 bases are TGTGCCAGCAGTTCCCGGGAGGGAGCTTTCTTT.